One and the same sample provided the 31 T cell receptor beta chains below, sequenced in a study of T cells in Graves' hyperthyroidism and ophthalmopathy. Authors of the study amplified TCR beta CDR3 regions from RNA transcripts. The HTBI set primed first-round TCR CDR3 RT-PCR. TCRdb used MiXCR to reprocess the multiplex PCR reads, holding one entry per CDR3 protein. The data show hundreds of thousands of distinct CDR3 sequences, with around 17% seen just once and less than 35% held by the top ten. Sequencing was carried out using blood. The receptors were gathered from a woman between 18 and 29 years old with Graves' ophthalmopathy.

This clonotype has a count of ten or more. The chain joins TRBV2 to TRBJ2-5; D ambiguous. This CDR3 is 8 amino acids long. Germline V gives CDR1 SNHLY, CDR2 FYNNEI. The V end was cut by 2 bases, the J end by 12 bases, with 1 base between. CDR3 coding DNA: TGTGCCAGCAGTGAAAAGTACTTC. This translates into CASSEKYF.

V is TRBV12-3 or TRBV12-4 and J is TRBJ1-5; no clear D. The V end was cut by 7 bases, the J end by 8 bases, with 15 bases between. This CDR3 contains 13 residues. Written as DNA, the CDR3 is TGTGCCAGCAACCTAAGTGTTGGCAAGCCCCAGCATTTT. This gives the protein CASNLSVGKPQHF.

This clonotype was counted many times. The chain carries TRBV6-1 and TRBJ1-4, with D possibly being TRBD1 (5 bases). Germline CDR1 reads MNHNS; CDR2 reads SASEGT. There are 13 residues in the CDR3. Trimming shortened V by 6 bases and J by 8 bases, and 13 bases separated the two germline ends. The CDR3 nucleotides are TGTGCCAGCAGGGCCGGCGGGGGAGAAAAACTGTTTTTT. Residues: CASRAGGGEKLFF.

The CDR3 is CASSSGRSGGLRYSPLHF. The CDR3 DNA sequence: TGTGCCAGCAGCTCGGGCCGTTCGGGGGGGCTTAGGTATTCACCCCTCCACTTT. The chain combines TRBV7-2 with TRBJ1-6, with a weak D call TRBD1 (6 bases). The germline V gene encodes CDR1 SGHTA and CDR2 FQGNSA. V was clipped by 4 bases and J by 8 bases, with 24 bases between them. This CDR3 is built from 18 residues.

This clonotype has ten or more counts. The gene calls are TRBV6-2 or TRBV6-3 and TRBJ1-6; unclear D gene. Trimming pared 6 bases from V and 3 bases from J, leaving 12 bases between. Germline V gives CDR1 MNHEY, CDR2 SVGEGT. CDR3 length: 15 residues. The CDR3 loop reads CASSTSDLYNSPLHF. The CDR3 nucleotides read TGTGCCAGCAGCACTTCGGATCTCTATAATTCACCCCTCCACTTT.

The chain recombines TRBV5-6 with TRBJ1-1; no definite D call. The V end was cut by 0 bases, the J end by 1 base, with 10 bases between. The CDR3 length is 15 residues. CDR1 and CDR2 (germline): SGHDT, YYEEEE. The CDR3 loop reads CASSLGRPGNTEAFF. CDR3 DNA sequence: TGTGCCAGCAGCTTGGGTCGTCCGGGGAACACTGAAGCTTTCTTT.

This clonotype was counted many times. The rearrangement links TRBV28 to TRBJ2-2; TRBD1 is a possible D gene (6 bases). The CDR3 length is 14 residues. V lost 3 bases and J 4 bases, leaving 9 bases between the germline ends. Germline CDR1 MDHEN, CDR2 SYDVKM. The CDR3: CASSLGHSTGELFF. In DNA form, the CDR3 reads TGTGCCAGCAGTTTGGGACATAGCACCGGGGAGCTGTTTTTT.

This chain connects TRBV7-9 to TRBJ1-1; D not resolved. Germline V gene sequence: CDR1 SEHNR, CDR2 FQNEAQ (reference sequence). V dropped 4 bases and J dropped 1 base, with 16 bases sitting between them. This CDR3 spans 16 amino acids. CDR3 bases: TGTGCCAGCAGCTCTACCACGACCGAGACGAACACTGAAGCTTTCTTT. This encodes CASSSTTTETNTEAFF.

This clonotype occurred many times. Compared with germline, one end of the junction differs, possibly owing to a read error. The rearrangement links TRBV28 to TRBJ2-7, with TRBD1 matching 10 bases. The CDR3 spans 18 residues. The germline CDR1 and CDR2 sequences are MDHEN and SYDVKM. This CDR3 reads CASSYDRGPPSRTYQQYF. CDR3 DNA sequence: TGTGCCAGCAGCTACGACAGGGGGCCGCCTAGCAGAACCTACCAGCAGTACTTC.

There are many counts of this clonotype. The CDR3, as DNA: TGTGCCAGCAGCCAAGGCCGGGGCGACCCAGGCGAAAAACTGTTTTTT. It encodes CASSQGRGDPGEKLFF. The chain links TRBV4-2 to TRBJ1-4, with D perhaps matching TRBD1 (5 bases). The V gene lost 1 base and the J gene lost 8 bases, with 17 bases spanning the gap. CDR1 and CDR2 from the germline V gene are LGHNA and YNFKEQ. The length of the CDR3 is 16 residues.

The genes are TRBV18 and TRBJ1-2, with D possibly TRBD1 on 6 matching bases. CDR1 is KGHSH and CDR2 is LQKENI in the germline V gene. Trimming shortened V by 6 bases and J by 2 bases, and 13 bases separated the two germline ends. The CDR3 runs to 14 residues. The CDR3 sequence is CASSREGVNYGYTF. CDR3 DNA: TGTGCCAGCTCGAGAGAGGGGGTAAACTATGGCTACACCTTC. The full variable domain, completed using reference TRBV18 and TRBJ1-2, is NAGVMQNPRHLVRRRGQEARLRCSPMKGHSHVYWYRQLPEEGLKFMVYLQKENIIDESGMPKERFSAEFPKEGPSILRIQQVVRGDSAAYFCASSREGVNYGYTFGSGTRLTVV.

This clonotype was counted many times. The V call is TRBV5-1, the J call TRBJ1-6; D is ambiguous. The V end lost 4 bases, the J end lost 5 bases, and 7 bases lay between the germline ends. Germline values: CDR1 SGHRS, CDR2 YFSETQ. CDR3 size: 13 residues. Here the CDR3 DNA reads TGCGCCAGCAGCACGGGAAATAATTCACCCCTCCACTTT. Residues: CASSTGNNSPLHF.

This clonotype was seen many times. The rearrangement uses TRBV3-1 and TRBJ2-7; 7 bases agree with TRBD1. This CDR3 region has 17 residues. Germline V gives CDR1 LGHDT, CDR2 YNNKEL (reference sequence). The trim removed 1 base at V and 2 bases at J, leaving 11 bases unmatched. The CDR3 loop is CASSQGPLGQGAYEQYF. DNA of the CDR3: TGTGCCAGCAGCCAAGGACCTCTCGGCCAGGGGGCCTACGAGCAGTACTTC.

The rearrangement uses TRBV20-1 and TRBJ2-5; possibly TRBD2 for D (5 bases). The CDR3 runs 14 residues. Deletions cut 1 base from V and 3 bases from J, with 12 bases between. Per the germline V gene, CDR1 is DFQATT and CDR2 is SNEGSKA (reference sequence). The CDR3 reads CSARVGSVEETQYF. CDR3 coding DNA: TGCAGTGCTAGAGTGGGTAGCGTGGAAGAGACCCAGTACTTC.

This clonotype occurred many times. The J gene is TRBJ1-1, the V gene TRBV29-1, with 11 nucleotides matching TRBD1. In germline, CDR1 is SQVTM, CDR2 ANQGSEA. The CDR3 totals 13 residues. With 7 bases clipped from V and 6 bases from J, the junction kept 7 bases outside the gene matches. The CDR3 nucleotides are TGCAGCGCTCGGACAGGGGGCGACGCTGAAGCTTTCTTT. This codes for CSARTGGDAEAFF.

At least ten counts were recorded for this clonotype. This chain's CDR3 is CSARDWADGYTF. Written as DNA, the CDR3 is TGCAGTGCTAGAGATTGGGCAGATGGCTACACCTTC. The chain joins TRBV20-1 to TRBJ1-2, with no clear D. The V end lost 0 bases, the J end lost 6 bases, and 8 bases lay between the germline ends. There are 12 residues in the CDR3. CDR1 is DFQATT and CDR2 is SNEGSKA in the germline V gene (reference sequence).

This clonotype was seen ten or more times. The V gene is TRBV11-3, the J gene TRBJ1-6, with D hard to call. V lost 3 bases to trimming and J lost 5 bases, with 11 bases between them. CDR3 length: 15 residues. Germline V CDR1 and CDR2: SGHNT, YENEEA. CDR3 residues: CASSLASTNNSPLHF. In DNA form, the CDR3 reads TGTGCCAGCAGCTTGGCCAGCACGAATAATTCACCCCTCCACTTT.

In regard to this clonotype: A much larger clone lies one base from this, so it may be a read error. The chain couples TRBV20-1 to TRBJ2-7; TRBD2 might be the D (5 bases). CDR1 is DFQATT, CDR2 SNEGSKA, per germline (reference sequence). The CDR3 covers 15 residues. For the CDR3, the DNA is TGCAGTGCTATTCCCCATAGCGAACACTCCCACGAGCAGTACTTC. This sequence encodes CSAIPHSEHSHEQYF.

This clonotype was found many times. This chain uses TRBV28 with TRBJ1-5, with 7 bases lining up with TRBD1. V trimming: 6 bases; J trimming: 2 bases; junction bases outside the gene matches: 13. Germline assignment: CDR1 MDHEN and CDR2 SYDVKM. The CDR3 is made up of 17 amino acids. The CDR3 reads CASSEKRQGIRNQPQHF. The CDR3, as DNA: TGTGCCAGCAGCGAGAAAAGACAGGGCATTCGCAATCAGCCCCAGCATTTT. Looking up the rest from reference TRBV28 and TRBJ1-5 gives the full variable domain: DVKVTQSSRYLVKRTGEKVFLECVQDMDHENMFWYRQDPGLGLRLIYFSYDVKMKEKGDIPEGYSVSREKKERFSLILESASTNQTSMYLCASSEKRQGIRNQPQHFGDGTRLSIL.

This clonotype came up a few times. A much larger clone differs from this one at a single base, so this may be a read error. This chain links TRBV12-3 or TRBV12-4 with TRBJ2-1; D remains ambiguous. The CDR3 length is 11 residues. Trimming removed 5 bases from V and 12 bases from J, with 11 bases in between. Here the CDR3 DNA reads TGTGCCAGCAGTATAGGAATGGGGCAGTTCTTC. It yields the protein CASSIGMGQFF.

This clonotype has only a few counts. CDR3 region: CASSPSLLDTDTQYF. The CDR3, as DNA: TGTGCCAGCTCACCTTCCCTCTTGGACACAGATACGCAGTATTTT. The chain links TRBV18 to TRBJ2-3; no firm D call. Germline V gene sequence: CDR1 KGHSH, CDR2 LQKENI. This CDR3 comprises 15 residues. V shed 3 bases and J shed 2 bases, with 12 bases lying between them.

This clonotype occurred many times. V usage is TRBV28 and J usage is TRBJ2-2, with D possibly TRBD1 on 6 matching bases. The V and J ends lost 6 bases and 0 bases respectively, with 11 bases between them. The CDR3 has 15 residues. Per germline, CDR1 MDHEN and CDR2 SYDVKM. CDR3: CASRRGSPNTGELFF. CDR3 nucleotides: TGTGCCAGCAGGAGGGGGAGCCCGAACACCGGGGAGCTGTTTTTT. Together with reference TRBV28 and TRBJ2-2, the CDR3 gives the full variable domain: DVKVTQSSRYLVKRTGEKVFLECVQDMDHENMFWYRQDPGLGLRLIYFSYDVKMKEKGDIPEGYSVSREKKERFSLILESASTNQTSMYLCASRRGSPNTGELFFGEGSRLTVL.

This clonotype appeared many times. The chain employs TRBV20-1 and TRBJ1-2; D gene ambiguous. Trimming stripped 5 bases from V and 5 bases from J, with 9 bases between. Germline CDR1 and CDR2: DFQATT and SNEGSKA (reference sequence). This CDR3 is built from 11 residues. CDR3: CSAHSLYGYTF. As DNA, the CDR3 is TGCAGTGCTCATTCTCTGTATGGCTACACCTTC.

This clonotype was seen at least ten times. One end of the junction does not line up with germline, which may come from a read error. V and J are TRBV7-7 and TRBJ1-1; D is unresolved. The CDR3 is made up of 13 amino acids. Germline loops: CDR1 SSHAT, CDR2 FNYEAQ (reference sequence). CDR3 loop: CASSLDFGTEAFF. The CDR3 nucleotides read TGTGCTAGCAGCTTAGATTTCGGCACTGAAGCTTTCTTT. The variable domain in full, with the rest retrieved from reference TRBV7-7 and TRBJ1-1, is GAGVSQSPRYKVTKRGQDVTLRCDPISSHATLYWYQQALGQGPEFLTYFNYEAQPDKSGLPSDRFSAERPEGSISTLTIQRTEQRDSAMYRCASSLDFGTEAFFGQGTRLTVV.

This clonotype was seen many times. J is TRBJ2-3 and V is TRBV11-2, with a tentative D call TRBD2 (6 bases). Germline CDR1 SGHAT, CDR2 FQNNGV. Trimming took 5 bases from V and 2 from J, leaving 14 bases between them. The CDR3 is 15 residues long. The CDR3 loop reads CASSLSGSPTDTQYF. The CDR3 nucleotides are TGTGCCAGCAGCCTTAGCGGTTCCCCCACAGATACGCAGTATTTT.

The CDR3, as DNA: TGTGCCAGCAGTTCCGGGACCCTAGATGAAAAACTGTTTTTT. Protein: CASSSGTLDEKLFF. This chain joins TRBV28 and TRBJ1-4; D may be TRBD1 (5 bases). The CDR3 contains 14 residues. V lost 4 bases, J lost 6 bases, and 12 bases lay in between. Per germline, CDR1 MDHEN and CDR2 SYDVKM.

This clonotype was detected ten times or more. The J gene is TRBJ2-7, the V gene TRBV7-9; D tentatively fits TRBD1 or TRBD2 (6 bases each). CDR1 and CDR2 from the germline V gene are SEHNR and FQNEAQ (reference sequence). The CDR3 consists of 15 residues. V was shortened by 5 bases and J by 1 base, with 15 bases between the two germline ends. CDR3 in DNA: TGTGCCAGCAGCATCCGTGGAGGGGGATCCTACGAGCAGTACTTC. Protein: CASSIRGGGSYEQYF. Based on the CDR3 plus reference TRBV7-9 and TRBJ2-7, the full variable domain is DTGVSQNPRHKITKRGQNVTFRCDPISEHNRLYWYRQTLGQGPEFLTYFQNEAQLEKSRLLSDRFSAERPKGSFSTLEIQRTEQGDSAMYLCASSIRGGGSYEQYFGPGTRLTVT.

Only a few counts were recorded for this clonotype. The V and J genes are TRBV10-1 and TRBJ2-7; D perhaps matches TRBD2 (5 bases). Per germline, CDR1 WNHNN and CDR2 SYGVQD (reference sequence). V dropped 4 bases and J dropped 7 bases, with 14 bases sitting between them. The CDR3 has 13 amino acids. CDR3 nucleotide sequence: TGCGCCAGCAGTGGATTGACTAAAATGGAGCAGTACTTC. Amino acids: CASSGLTKMEQYF.

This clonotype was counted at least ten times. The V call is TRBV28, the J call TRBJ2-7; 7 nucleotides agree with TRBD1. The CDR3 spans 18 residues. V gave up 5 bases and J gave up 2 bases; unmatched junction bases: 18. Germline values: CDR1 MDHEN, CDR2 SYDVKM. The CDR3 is CASSHYPQQGSLTYEQYF. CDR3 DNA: TGTGCCAGCAGTCATTACCCCCAACAGGGGTCGTTGACCTACGAGCAGTACTTC.

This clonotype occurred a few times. CDR3 in amino acids: CASSTNTGGSTGELFF. Written as DNA, the CDR3 is TGCGCCAGCAGCACCAATACAGGGGGCAGCACCGGGGAGCTGTTTTTT. V is TRBV4-3 and J is TRBJ2-2, with TRBD1 matching 9 bases. Germline V gives CDR1 LGHNA, CDR2 YSLEER. The CDR3 consists of 16 residues. Germline trimming cut 5 bases from V and 4 bases from J; bases unmatched to any gene: 8.

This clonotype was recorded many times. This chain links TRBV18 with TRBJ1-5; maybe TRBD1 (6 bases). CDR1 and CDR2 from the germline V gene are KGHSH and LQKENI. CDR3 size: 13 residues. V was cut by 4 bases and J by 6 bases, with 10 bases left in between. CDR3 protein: CASSQDRFQPQHF. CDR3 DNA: TGTGCCAGCTCACAAGACAGGTTTCAGCCCCAGCATTTT.